This entry concerns a single TCR beta chain. Antigen unknown. A read error may account for a junction end that differs from germline. CDR1 is SGHTA, CDR2 FQGNSA, per germline. CDR3 length: 13 residues. The sample belongs to a study of T cell repertoires in cytomegalovirus infection. Using its own MiXCR run on the reads, TCRdb lists one record per CDR3 protein. In the table there are around 430,000 distinct CDR3 sequences, approximately 42% of which are singletons. The sequences come from cultured PBMCs, collected from culture after CMV antigen stimulation. The chain uses TRBV7-2 and TRBJ2-2; no firm D call. The clonotype was recovered from a human donor in good health (CMV status not recorded). Some clones in this sample may be carry-over from other donors' samples. CDR3 protein: CVSSPGRAGELFF. The CDR3 DNA reads TGTGTCAGCAGCCCAGGTAGAGCCGGGGAGCTGTTTTTT.